The sequence of this T cell receptor beta chain was determined in a study of blood T cell repertoires in COVID-19. Overall study: Donors in the United States, Italy and Spain gave samples during acute or convalescent COVID-19. Nucleic acid was either cDNA or gDNA, and it came from T cells, B-cell-depleted T cells, or PBMCs.

Germline CDR1 is SQVTM and CDR2 is ANQGSEA. Trimming cost V 7 bases and J 2 bases, with 12 bases left between them. This CDR3 region has 13 residues. Methods used by the authors: It was from reference gene primer amplification that nucleated cell counts were estimated. TCRdb's table, derived via immunoSEQ multiplex PCR, lists solely in-frame clones and lacks some. V and J calls and clone size are as listed in that table; D and trimming were resolved from the DNA. The sample has about 49,000 clones; approximately 82% are singletons. The source is a human donor in a cohort sampled during active COVID-19. Sequenced: peripheral blood. J is TRBJ2-1 and V is TRBV29-1, with TRBD1 as a possible D gene (6 bases). In DNA, the CDR3 is TGCAGCGCCTGGACAGCTACCTACAATGAGCAGTTCTTC. Translation gives CSAWTATYNEQFF.